This TCR beta chain was obtained from a study of blood T cell repertoires in COVID-19. Using immunoSEQ multiplex PCR, the repertoire was profiled, and TCRdb retains in-frame clones only, with some absent. The profile covers hundreds of thousands of clones, with roughly 80% appearing a single time and about 7.4% taken by the ten largest. CDR1 SGHRS and CDR2 YFSETQ come from the germline V gene. V lost 0 bases to trimming and J lost 4 bases; unmatched junction nucleotides: 6. The CDR3 sequence is 16 residues long. This clonotype was obtained from a woman older than 75 with acute or convalescent COVID-19. The sample consisted of peripheral blood. The genes are TRBV5-1 and TRBJ2-2, with 7 bases lining up with TRBD2. The CDR3 loop reads CASSLARGSGTGELFF. CDR3 DNA: TGCGCCAGCAGCTTGGCTCGCGGGAGTGGCACCGGGGAGCTGTTTTTT. The full variable domain, completed using reference TRBV5-1 and TRBJ2-2, is KAGVTQTPRYLIKTRGQQVTLSCSPISGHRSVSWYQQTPGQGLQFLFEYFSETQRNKGNFPGRFSGRQFSNSRSEMNVSTLELGDSALYLCASSLARGSGTGELFFGEGSRLTVL.